This TCR beta chain was profiled in a study of graft-versus-host responses after intestinal transplantation (dated by TCRdb to the early 2020s). Regarding the study in general: The transplants that recipients received were multivisceral, liver-intestinal, or isolated intestinal. Every recipient was given anti-thymocyte globulin induction, followed by about three years of maintenance tacrolimus and steroids. Graft-versus-host and host-versus-graft alloreactive T cell clones were tracked in the graft, circulation and bone marrow after intestinal transplantation using bulk TCR-beta CDR3 sequencing. Alloreactive clones were identified by sequencing pre-transplant mixed lymphocyte reaction products and comparing these products with unstimulated pre-transplant donor and recipient T cells. The cohort enrolled 20 to 30 intestinal transplant recipients including one retransplant, and a few patients lacking pretransplant specimens were excluded. A peak of at least 4% donor T cells among recipient peripheral blood mononuclear cells was the definition used for donor T cell macrochimerism. Instead of going to the commercial service, samples from a few later patients were sequenced in-house on an Illumina MiSeq and processed with MiXCR. Results the study describes overall, beyond this receptor: The relatively low number and heterogeneity of intestinal transplant patients limited the conclusions. High GvH to HvG T cell clonal ratios were observed in the allografts of patients with donor T cell macrochimerism. Peak levels of circulating GvH clones were associated with declines in HvG clones early after transplant. GvH clones were detected in recipient bone marrow, and some appeared earlier in ileal mucosa or blood, consistent with an intestinal mucosal origin.

Sample time point, as interpreted from the label and publication: cells obtained before transplantation from donor or recipient. CD3+CD4+ and CD3+CD8+ populations were FACS-sorted from unstimulated pre-transplant donor and recipient cells taken from spleen or lymph nodes. The cysteine opens and the phenylalanine closes a CDR3 of 14 amino acids. Solely the CDR3 DNA is kept, with 42 bases framed from the first base. CDR1 and CDR2 are drawn from the germline V gene (reference sequence): LNHDA, SQIVND. Germline trimming: 3 bases from V, 4 bases from J; junction bases outside gene matches: 4. Concerning this clone: The antigen this receptor binds is unknown. Base qualities are not recorded, but no much larger clone differs from it by a single base.

The library relied on the immunoSEQ multiplex PCR assay. For most patients, genomic DNA was isolated with the Qiagen DNeasy Blood and Tissue Kit and shipped frozen to Adaptive Biotechnologies for TCR sequencing. Adaptive Biotechnologies carried out high-throughput TCR-beta CDR3 sequencing of genomic DNA for most patients. From the authors' description of their analysis: Adaptive's ImmunoSEQ software was the source of the TCR sequencing data for about 18 patients, while three other patients were processed with MiXCR and VDJtools. To correct CD4 versus CD8 sorting errors, sequences present in both subsets at a frequency ratio below 5:1 were removed. CDR3 nucleotide sequences shared between donor and recipient were removed because the origin of such sequences could not be assigned. At least 2-fold expansion over unstimulated cells and a minimum CFSE-low frequency of 0.002% (template counts) or 0.001% (read counts) were required for clones to be classified as alloreactive. Mappable clones were those detected in sequenced pre-transplant spleen, lymph node, or MLR CFSE-low populations of the donor or recipient. The cumulative frequency of alloreactive clones was calculated as a percentage of all sequences, weighted by copy number. TCRdb limited this immuneACCESS table to in-frame rearrangements with V and J called. A share of clones is missing; checked studies link under half to unresolved V genes, and the rest is unexplained. V and J calls and clone size are those listed in that table; D and trimming were worked out from the DNA. Counted in this sample were 95,000 to 130,000 clones; 90% of them appeared once. The top ten constitute 0.15% to 0.2% of the sample.

The source of this sequence is a human donor who received an intestinal transplant. This specimen was unstimulated CD4+ T cells sorted from spleen or lymph node cells, taken before intestinal transplant. This chain joins TRBV19 to TRBJ2-5, and 8 junction bases match TRBD2. The nucleotide sequence is TGTGCCAGTAGTATTCGGACTAGCCGAGAGACCCAGTACTTC. It codes for CASSIRTSRETQYF. Outside the CDR3, residues come from the reference TRBV19 and TRBJ2-5 proteins, so the full variable domain is: DGGITQSPKYLFRKEGQNVTLSCEQNLNHDAMYWYRQDPGQGLRLIYYSQIVNDFQKGDIAEGYSVSREKKESFPLTVTSAQKNPTAFYLCASSIRTSRETQYFGPGTRLLVL.